This TCR beta chain comes out of a study of early T cells in non-severe SARS-CoV-2 infection. Whole-study context: The chains were unpaired, and the sequenced material was bulk RNA from unsorted whole blood.

Unique molecular identifiers (one per individual cDNA molecule) were attached. TCRdb re-analysed the 5' RACE reads in MiXCR, keeping a single row per CDR3 protein. The data contain about 64,000 distinct CDR3 sequences, 4.9% of them singletons. This clonotype was observed at least ten times. The antigen is unknown. General study results and limits: Anti-spike CD8 responses were favored by VDJdb matching, which missed private and CD4 specificities.

Sequencing was done on a sample of whole blood. The clonotype comes from an adult who was a healthcare worker with PCR-confirmed SARS-CoV-2 infection or an uninfected control (not recorded which).

The CDR3 coding sequence is TGTGCCAGCAGCCCTCGGACAGGGGGCTTCAACACCGGGGAGCTGTTTTTT. Its protein product is CASSPRTGGFNTGELFF. The chain joins TRBV7-2 to TRBJ2-2; 11 bases match TRBD1. CDR1 is SGHTA, CDR2 FQGNSA, per germline. V lost 5 bases to trimming and J lost 2 bases; unmatched junction nucleotides: 7. CDR3 length: 17 residues. Full variable domain (outside the CDR3, taken from reference TRBV7-2 and TRBJ2-2): GAGVSQSPSNKVTEKGKDVELRCDPISGHTALYWYRQSLGQGLEFLIYFQGNSAPDKSGLPSDRFSAERTGGSVSTLTIQRTQQEDSAVYLCASSPRTGGFNTGELFFGEGSRLTVL.